Listed here are 27 T cell receptor beta chains from one sample, sequenced in a study of blood T cell repertoires in COVID-19. Produced via immunoSEQ multiplex PCR; TCRdb's table is partial and in-frame only. The sample lists 150,000 or so clones, approximately 90% seen once, with roughly 4% in the top ten. Sequencing input: PBMCs or T cells enriched from blood (not recorded which). The receptors shown here come from a woman aged 40 to 49 who had been exposed to COVID-19.

The sample holds one count of this clone. This rearrangement joins TRBV12-3 or TRBV12-4 to TRBJ1-6, with 8 positions matching TRBD1. This CDR3 is 13 amino acids long. With 5 bases clipped from V and 10 bases from J, the junction kept 4 bases outside the gene matches. The CDR3 region has the DNA TGTGCCAGCAGTCAGGACAGGGCCTCACCCCTCCACTTT. This codes for CASSQDRASPLHF.

This chain links TRBV5-4 with TRBJ2-7, with 8 bases fitting TRBD1. After removal of 6 bases from V and 5 bases from J, the junction contained 13 bases not matched to a gene. Germline V gene lookup returns CDR1 SGHNT and CDR2 YYREEE (reference sequence). The CDR3 runs 15 residues. CDR3 DNA: TGTGCCAGCACCCAAATCGGGACAGGACACCACGAGCAGTACTTC. Its protein product is CASTQIGTGHHEQYF. The full variable domain, in which reference TRBV5-4 and TRBJ2-7 provide the parts outside the CDR3, is ETGVTQSPTHLIKTRGQQVTLRCSSQSGHNTVSWYQQALGQGPQFIFQYYREEENGRGNFPPRFSGLQFPNYSSELNVNALELDDSALYLCASTQIGTGHHEQYFGPGTRLTVT.

The chain is built from TRBV9 and TRBJ2-1; 7 bases agree with TRBD1. Looked up from germline, CDR1 is SGDLS and CDR2 is YYNGEE. J gave up 5 bases and V 0 bases, and 5 bases lay outside the gene matches. The CDR3 runs 15 residues. CDR3 sequence reads: CASSVEGARDNEQFF. The CDR3 DNA follows: TGTGCCAGCAGCGTAGAGGGGGCCCGGGACAATGAGCAGTTCTTC.

This chain uses TRBV27 with TRBJ1-6, with D possibly matching TRBD1 (6 bases). The V end was cut by 4 bases, the J end by 8 bases, with 15 bases between. Germline lookup yields CDR1 MNHEY and CDR2 SMNVEV (reference sequence). The CDR3 covers 15 residues. CDR3 coding DNA: TGTGCCAGCAGTTGGGTGAGACAGGCCCATTCACCCCTCCACTTT. Protein product: CASSWVRQAHSPLHF.

In DNA form, the CDR3 reads TGTGCTAGTGGTCCTCTCGGGGACGAGCAGTACTTC. Encoded protein: CASGPLGDEQYF. The chain joins TRBV12-5 to TRBJ2-7; D may be TRBD2 (5 bases). This CDR3 has 12 residues. Trimming removed 5 bases from V and 5 bases from J, with 10 bases in between. Germline V gives CDR1 LGHNT, CDR2 FRNRAP.

This clone was detected only a few times. The chain employs TRBV7-9 and TRBJ1-2; D might be TRBD1 (5 bases). This CDR3 contains 12 residues. The V end was cut by 4 bases, the J end by 7 bases, with 10 bases between. The germline gives CDR1 SEHNR, CDR2 FQNEAQ (reference sequence). CDR3 DNA: TGTGCCAGCAGCTCCCAGGGTGGTGGCTACACCTTC. Translation: CASSSQGGGYTF. The complete variable domain, with remaining parts taken from reference TRBV7-9 and TRBJ1-2, reads DTGVSQNPRHKITKRGQNVTFRCDPISEHNRLYWYRQTLGQGPEFLTYFQNEAQLEKSRLLSDRFSAERPKGSFSTLEIQRTEQGDSAMYLCASSSQGGGYTFGSGTRLTVV.

This clone was counted only a few times. This rearrangement joins TRBV2 to TRBJ2-5; 7 bases map to TRBD2. Per the germline V gene, CDR1 is SNHLY and CDR2 is FYNNEI. V shed 8 bases and J 4 bases; nucleotides not matched to a gene: 10. This CDR3 is 14 amino acids long. Here the CDR3 DNA reads TGTGCCAGCTCGGGGCAGCGGGGAGGAGAGACCCAGTACTTC. Amino acid sequence: CASSGQRGGETQYF. The whole variable domain, remainder taken from reference TRBV2 and TRBJ2-5, is EPEVTQTPSHQVTQMGQEVILRCVPISNHLYFYWYRQILGQKVEFLVSFYNNEISEKSEIFDDQFSVERPDGSNFTLKIRSTKLEDSAMYFCASSGQRGGETQYFGPGTRLLVL.

The chain carries TRBV20-1 and TRBJ1-2, with D possibly TRBD1 on 5 matching bases. Germline CDR1 and CDR2: DFQATT and SNEGSKA (reference sequence). This CDR3 comprises 13 residues. The V end was cut by 3 bases, the J end by 3 bases, with 11 bases between. The CDR3 is CSASGGVDYGYTF. The CDR3 bases are TGCAGTGCTAGTGGGGGGGTTGACTATGGCTACACCTTC.

The CDR3 spells CASSPPGLAGAKNIQYF. In DNA, the CDR3 is TGTGCCAGCTCACCACCGGGGCTAGCGGGAGCCAAAAACATTCAGTACTTC. J is TRBJ2-4 and V is TRBV18; 8 bases match TRBD2. In germline, CDR1 is KGHSH, CDR2 LQKENI. CDR3 length: 17 amino acids. V was pared by 0 bases and J by 0 bases, with 4 bases of the junction left unmatched.

The chain couples TRBV4-3 to TRBJ2-1; 7 nucleotides agree with TRBD1. The V and J ends lost 1 base and 2 bases, in that order; junction bases with no gene match: 8. The CDR3 is made up of 17 amino acids. CDR1 and CDR2 (germline): LGHNA, YSLEER. CDR3 DNA: TGCGCCAGCAGCCAAGGAGTTGGGACAGCAGCCTACAATGAGCAGTTCTTC. Translation gives CASSQGVGTAAYNEQFF.

The rearrangement links TRBV11-2 to TRBJ1-2; D ambiguous. V was pared by 6 bases and J by 3 bases, with 11 bases between. The CDR3 extends over 13 amino acids. CDR1 and CDR2 from the germline V gene are SGHAT and FQNNGV. The CDR3 region is CASRVNLDYGYTF. The CDR3 DNA sequence: TGTGCCAGCAGGGTTAACTTGGACTATGGCTACACCTTC.

This chain links TRBV5-1 with TRBJ1-1, with 9 bases matching TRBD1. Unmatched junction bases numbered 4, after V lost 0 bases and J lost 7 bases. The CDR3 is made up of 14 amino acids. Germline V lookup: CDR1 SGHRS, CDR2 YFSETQ. CDR3 in amino acids: CASSLETGGVEAFF. In nucleotides, the CDR3 is TGCGCCAGCAGCTTGGAGACAGGGGGAGTTGAAGCTTTCTTT.

The genes are TRBV18 and TRBJ1-4, with a possible D match to TRBD1 (5 bases). Trimming shortened V by 1 base and J by 4 bases, and 13 bases separated the two germline ends. The CDR3 is 16 residues long. Per the germline V gene, CDR1 is KGHSH and CDR2 is LQKENI. The CDR3: CASSPQGPSYNEKLFF. The CDR3 bases are TGTGCCAGCTCACCACAGGGGCCCTCATATAATGAAAAACTGTTTTTT.

The genes are TRBV7-3 and TRBJ2-1; TRBD1 matches at 10 bases. After removal of 4 bases from V and 0 bases from J, the junction contained 3 bases not matched to a gene. This CDR3 region has 16 residues. Germline V CDR1 and CDR2: SGHTA, FQGTGA. The CDR3 is CASSWDRGNSYNEQFF. The DNA of the CDR3 is TGTGCCAGCAGCTGGGACAGGGGCAACTCCTACAATGAGCAGTTCTTC.

V usage is TRBV7-2 and J usage is TRBJ1-4, with 12 bases matching TRBD1. Trimming cost V 8 bases and J 3 bases; bases outside gene matches: 13. The germline V gene encodes CDR1 SGHTA and CDR2 FQGNSA. The CDR3 has 18 amino acids. The CDR3 is CASAQPGQGASANEKLFF. The DNA of the CDR3 is TGTGCCAGCGCCCAACCGGGACAGGGGGCCTCCGCTAATGAAAAACTGTTTTTT.

The chain carries TRBV7-3 and TRBJ2-2, with TRBD1 identical over 9 bases. The CDR3 runs 16 residues. V gave up 5 bases and J gave up 5 bases; unmatched junction bases: 9. Germline V gene lookup returns CDR1 SGHTA and CDR2 FQGTGA. This CDR3 reads CASSRGTGRRTGELFF. In DNA, the CDR3 is TGTGCCAGCAGCCGAGGGACAGGGCGAAGGACCGGGGAGCTGTTTTTT.

The rearrangement links TRBV7-2 to TRBJ1-2, with 7 bases identical to TRBD1. Germline values: CDR1 SGHTA, CDR2 FQGNSA. J lost 5 bases, V lost 5 bases, and 8 bases had no gene match. This CDR3 comprises 14 residues. In DNA form, the CDR3 reads TGTGCCAGCAGCCTTTGGGACAGCGAGTATGGCTACACCTTC. It codes for CASSLWDSEYGYTF.

This clone has a single count. The chain recombines TRBV5-4 with TRBJ2-2, with 9 bases aligning to TRBD1. This CDR3 contains 16 residues. Germline CDR1 is SGHNT and CDR2 is YYREEE (reference sequence). V shed 4 bases and J 3 bases; nucleotides not matched to a gene: 7. The CDR3 nucleotides read TGTGCCAGCAGCCGTCCCGGGACAGGGCACACCGGGGAGCTGTTTTTT. Translating it yields CASSRPGTGHTGELFF.

The chain joins TRBV7-9 to TRBJ1-3; 7 nucleotides match TRBD1. Germline CDR1 and CDR2: SEHNR and FQNEAQ (reference sequence). V gave up 5 bases and J gave up 1 base; unmatched junction bases: 5. The CDR3 contains 15 residues. The CDR3 protein is CASSQDRLSGNTIYF. The CDR3 nucleotides read TGTGCCAGCAGCCAGGACAGGCTTTCTGGAAACACCATATATTTT.

J is TRBJ1-5 and V is TRBV19; D unresolved. Between the trimmed V and J ends, which lost 3 bases and 1 base, there was a span of 7 bases. CDR3 length: 14 residues. The germline V gene has CDR1 LNHDA and CDR2 SQIVND (reference sequence). In DNA, the CDR3 is TGTGCCAGTAGTATTGAGTTCAGCAATCAGCCCCAGCATTTT. This encodes CASSIEFSNQPQHF.

The chain recombines TRBV10-1 with TRBJ2-3; the D gene is possibly TRBD2 (6 bases). Germline V gives CDR1 WNHNN, CDR2 SYGVQD (reference sequence). This CDR3 is 15 amino acids long. The V gene lost 3 bases and the J gene lost 1 base, with 11 bases spanning the gap. In nucleotides, the CDR3 is TGCGCCAGCAGTGATAGAGGAGGGGGCACAGATACGCAGTATTTT. Its translation: CASSDRGGGTDTQYF.

This clone appeared a single time. J is TRBJ2-1 and V is TRBV7-7; D perhaps matches TRBD1 (6 bases). The germline CDR1 and CDR2 sequences are SSHAT and FNYEAQ (reference sequence). This CDR3 has 13 residues. The V and J ends lost 4 bases and 7 bases respectively, with 11 bases between them. The CDR3 coding sequence is TGTGCCAGCAGCTCCGACAGGACTAATGAGCAGTTCTTC. This sequence encodes CASSSDRTNEQFF.

In DNA, the CDR3 is TGCGCCAGCAGCTTCCGATCCGGGACAGGGGCAGCCGAGCAGTACTTC. As protein: CASSFRSGTGAAEQYF. The rearrangement links TRBV5-1 to TRBJ2-7; 10 bases map to TRBD1. Germline lookup yields CDR1 SGHRS and CDR2 YFSETQ. Trimming at V came to 2 bases and at J to 6 bases, leaving 11 bases not matched to a gene. The CDR3 has 16 residues.

The chain employs TRBV3-1 (or the pseudogene TRBV3-2) and TRBJ2-2, with 7 nucleotides matching TRBD2. This CDR3 spans 19 amino acids. V trimming: 0 bases; J trimming: 3 bases; junction bases outside the gene matches: 13. Germline V lookup: CDR1 LGHDT, CDR2 YNNKEL (reference sequence). DNA of the CDR3: TGTGCCAGCAGCCAAGAGAGAGCGCTAGCGGTGGGGGACACCGGGGAGCTGTTTTTT. Its translation is CASSQERALAVGDTGELFF.

The chain combines TRBV19 with TRBJ2-7; D ambiguous. Trimming left V 0 bases short and J 2 bases short, with 8 bases between. From germline, CDR1 is LNHDA and CDR2 SQIVND (reference sequence). There are 14 residues in the CDR3. As DNA, the CDR3 is TGTGCCAGTAGTATAGACGCCCAGGCCTACGAGCAGTACTTC. This sequence encodes CASSIDAQAYEQYF.

The CDR3 DNA is TGTGCCAGTACAAAGACTAGCGCCCAAGAGACCCAGTACTTC. Amino acids: CASTKTSAQETQYF. The chain joins TRBV19 to TRBJ2-5; 8 bases match TRBD2. After removal of 7 bases from V and 1 base from J, the junction contained 5 bases not matched to a gene. Germline-derived CDR1 and CDR2 are LNHDA and SQIVND (reference sequence). CDR3 size: 14 residues.

The V call is TRBV2, the J call TRBJ2-5; no reliable D call. CDR1 is SNHLY and CDR2 is FYNNEI in the germline V gene. The V and J ends lost 1 base and 5 bases respectively, with 14 bases between them. The CDR3 runs 15 residues. CDR3 nucleotides: TGTGCCAGCAGTGAAGGGCAGAGCGTGAGGGAGACCCAGTACTTC. Translating gives CASSEGQSVRETQYF.